This T cell receptor (beta chain) was recovered during a study of CD8 T cells in cerebrospinal fluid in Alzheimer's disease (TCRdb year 2020). Notes on the research overall: The study used two single-cell methods, plate-based nested PCR sequencing and droplet-based sequencing, to evaluate clonal expansion of CSF T cells. The droplet-based CSF analysis comparing patients with controls included roughly 9 healthy controls (almost 11,000 cells) and roughly 9 patients with MCI or Alzheimer's disease (about 9,900 cells). A total of some 24 samples were covered by the CSF gene-expression analysis, in which Parkinson's disease patients were included. This study tested whether clonally expanded T cells could be found in cerebrospinal fluid from healthy elderly individuals and from patients with neurodegenerative disease.

Acute infectious disease was absent in all participants, and all participants were in good physical condition. Live CSF cells for droplet-based sequencing were sorted with a live/dead marker. CSF was obtained by lumbar puncture, and immune cells were pelleted by centrifugation at 300g. Each CSF sample was examined for red blood cells, and any sample with blood contamination was excluded. CSF cells were cryopreserved in freezing medium, frozen overnight at -80 degrees C, and subsequently stored in liquid nitrogen. Before analysis, CSF samples were stored for less than six months. Study-level results and caveats: Finding EBV-specific TCRs in CSF, the authors cautioned, does not establish a causal link between EBV and Alzheimer's disease. Compared with controls, patients with MCI or Alzheimer's disease had a higher percentage of their CSF TCRs made up by the single largest clone. Only samples with detectable clones went into the overall clonality comparison: approximately 11 healthy, 5 MCI, 5 AD, and 6 PD. In pooled data, a highly expanded clone (at least 3% of TCRs) was found in 1 of 10 healthy subjects versus 4 of 6 Alzheimer's patients. The EBV-specific clones were neither the most highly expanded clones nor enriched among patients.

The receptor library was made with 10x single-cell sequencing. 10X Genomics single-cell V(D)J and 5' gene-expression libraries were used to profile CSF cells. CSF single-cell TCR libraries were sequenced on an Illumina NextSeq550. Concerning the study's data processing: After V(D)J reads were mapped to the vdj-GRCh38 alts ensemble 2.0.0 reference, the Cell Ranger vdj pipeline was used to analyse the reads. A clonotype was defined as a group of cell barcodes sharing the same set of productive CDR3 nucleotide sequences. To link clonality with transcriptional profiles, clonotype information was incorporated into Seurat v3.0 gene-expression metadata. CSF cells with more than 1,800 genes, more than 7,500 UMIs or more than 10% mitochondrial reads were excluded. To find TCRs with known antigen specificity, CDR3-beta sequences were matched against VDJdb. The network analysis of clone sharing was performed with the R package qgraph and was limited to TCRs that had complete alpha and beta chains. Reprocessed by TCRdb, the reads give a single entry per CDR3 protein sequence, without DNA. The V and J calls here are based on TCRdb, not the publication. The sample's table covers around 1,100 distinct CDR3 sequences. The top ten clonotypes cover 15% of the sample.

This clonotype is medium-sized (0.01 to 0.1%), judged from its frequency; no count is recorded. The clone's antigen remains unknown. The clonotype originates from a human donor in good health. Sample: cerebrospinal fluid.

For the CDR3, the sequence is CASSIQGGQNSPLHF. This receptor chain uses TRBV5-4 and TRBJ1-6; TCRdb indicates TRBD1, and absent DNA this call remains unverified. Measured from the cysteine to the phenylalanine, the CDR3 is 15 residues long. DNA is not on record. CDR1 and CDR2 are drawn from the germline V gene (reference sequence): SGHNT, YYREEE.